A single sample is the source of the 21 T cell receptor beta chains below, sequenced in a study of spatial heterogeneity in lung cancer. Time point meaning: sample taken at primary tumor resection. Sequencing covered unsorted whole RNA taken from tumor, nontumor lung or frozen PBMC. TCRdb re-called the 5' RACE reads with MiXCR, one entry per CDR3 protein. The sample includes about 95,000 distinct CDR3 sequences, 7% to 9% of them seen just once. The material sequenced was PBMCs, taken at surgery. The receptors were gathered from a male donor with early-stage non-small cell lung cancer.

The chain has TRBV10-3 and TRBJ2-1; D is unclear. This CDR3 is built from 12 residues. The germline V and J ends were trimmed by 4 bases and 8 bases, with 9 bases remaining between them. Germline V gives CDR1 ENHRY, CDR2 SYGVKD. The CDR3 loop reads CAISGQQDEQFF. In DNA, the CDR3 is TGTGCCATCAGTGGGCAGCAGGATGAGCAGTTCTTC.

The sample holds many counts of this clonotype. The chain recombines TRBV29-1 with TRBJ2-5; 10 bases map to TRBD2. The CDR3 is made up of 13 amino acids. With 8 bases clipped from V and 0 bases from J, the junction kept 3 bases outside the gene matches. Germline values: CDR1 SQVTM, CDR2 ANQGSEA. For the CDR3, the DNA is TGCAGCAGTAGCGGGAGGTACCAAGAGACCCAGTACTTC. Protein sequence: CSSSGRYQETQYF.

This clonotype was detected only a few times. For the CDR3, the DNA is TGCGCCAGCAGCGAACAGGGTAACGAGCAGTACTTC. Its protein product is CASSEQGNEQYF. The chain carries TRBV5-1 and TRBJ2-7; D may be TRBD1 (6 bases). Trimming took 4 bases from V and 5 from J, leaving 10 bases between them. The germline gives CDR1 SGHRS, CDR2 YFSETQ. The CDR3 length is 12 residues.

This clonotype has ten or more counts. DNA for the CDR3: TGTGCCAGCAGTGAACGGGGGGGAATTGAGCAGTACTTC. Its translation is CASSERGGIEQYF. The V gene is TRBV2, the J gene TRBJ2-7; 8 nucleotides match TRBD2. V was clipped by 2 bases and J by 7 bases; unmatched bases: 4. The germline V gene has CDR1 SNHLY and CDR2 FYNNEI. This CDR3 contains 13 residues.

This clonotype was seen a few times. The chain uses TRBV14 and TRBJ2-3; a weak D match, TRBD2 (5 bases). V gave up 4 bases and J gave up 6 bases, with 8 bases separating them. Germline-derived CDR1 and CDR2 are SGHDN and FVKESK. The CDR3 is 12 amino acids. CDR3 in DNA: TGTGCCAGCAGCCCCCGGACTGATACGCAGTATTTT. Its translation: CASSPRTDTQYF.

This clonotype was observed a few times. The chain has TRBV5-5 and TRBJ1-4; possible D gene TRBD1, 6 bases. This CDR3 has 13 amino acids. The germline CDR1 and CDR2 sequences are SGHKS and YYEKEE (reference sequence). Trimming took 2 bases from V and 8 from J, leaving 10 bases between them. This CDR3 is CASSLQGKEKLFF. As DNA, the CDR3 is TGTGCCAGCAGCTTACAGGGCAAGGAAAAACTGTTTTTT. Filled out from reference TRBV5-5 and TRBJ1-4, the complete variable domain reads DAGVTQSPTHLIKTRGQQVTLRCSPISGHKSVSWYQQVLGQGPQFIFQYYEKEERGRGNFPDRFSARQFPNYSSELNVNALLLGDSALYLCASSLQGKEKLFFGSGTQLSVL.

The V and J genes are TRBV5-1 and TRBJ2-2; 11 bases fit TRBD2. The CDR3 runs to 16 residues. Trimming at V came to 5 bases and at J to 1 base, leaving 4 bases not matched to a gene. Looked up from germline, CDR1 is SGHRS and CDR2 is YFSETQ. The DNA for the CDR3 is TGCGCCAGCAGAACGGGACTAGCGGTGAACACCGGGGAGCTGTTTTTT. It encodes CASRTGLAVNTGELFF.

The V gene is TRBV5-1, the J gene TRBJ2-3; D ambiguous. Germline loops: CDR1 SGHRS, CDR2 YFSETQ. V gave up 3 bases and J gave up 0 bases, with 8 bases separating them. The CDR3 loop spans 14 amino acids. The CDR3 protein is CASSSALSTDTQYF. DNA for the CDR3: TGCGCCAGCAGCTCGGCACTCAGCACAGATACGCAGTATTTT.

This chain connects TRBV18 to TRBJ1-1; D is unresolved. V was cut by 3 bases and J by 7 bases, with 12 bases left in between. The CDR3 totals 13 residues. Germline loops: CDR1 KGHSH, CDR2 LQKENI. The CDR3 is CASSPYPGREAFF. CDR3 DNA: TGTGCCAGCTCACCTTATCCGGGTCGTGAAGCTTTCTTT.

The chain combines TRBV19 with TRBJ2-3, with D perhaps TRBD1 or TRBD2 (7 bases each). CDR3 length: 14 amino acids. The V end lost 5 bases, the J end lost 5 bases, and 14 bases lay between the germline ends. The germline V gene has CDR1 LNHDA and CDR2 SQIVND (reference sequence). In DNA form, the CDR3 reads TGTGCCAGTAGTCCCAAGCGGGACAGAGATACGCAGTATTTT. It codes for CASSPKRDRDTQYF. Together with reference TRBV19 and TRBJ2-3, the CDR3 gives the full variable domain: DGGITQSPKYLFRKEGQNVTLSCEQNLNHDAMYWYRQDPGQGLRLIYYSQIVNDFQKGDIAEGYSVSREKKESFPLTVTSAQKNPTAFYLCASSPKRDRDTQYFGPGTRLTVL.

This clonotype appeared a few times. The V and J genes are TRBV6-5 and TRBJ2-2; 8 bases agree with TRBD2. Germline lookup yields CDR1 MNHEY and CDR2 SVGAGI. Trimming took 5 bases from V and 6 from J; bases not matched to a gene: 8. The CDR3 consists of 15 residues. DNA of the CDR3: TGTGCCAGCAGTATAATAGCGGGATCCCCCGGGGAGCTGTTTTTT. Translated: CASSIIAGSPGELFF.

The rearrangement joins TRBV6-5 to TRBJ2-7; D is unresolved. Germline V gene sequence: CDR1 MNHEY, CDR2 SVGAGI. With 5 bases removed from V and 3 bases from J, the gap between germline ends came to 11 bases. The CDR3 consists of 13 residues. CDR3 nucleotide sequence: TGTGCCAGCAGTCCCGGACCCATCTACGAGCAGTACTTC. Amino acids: CASSPGPIYEQYF.

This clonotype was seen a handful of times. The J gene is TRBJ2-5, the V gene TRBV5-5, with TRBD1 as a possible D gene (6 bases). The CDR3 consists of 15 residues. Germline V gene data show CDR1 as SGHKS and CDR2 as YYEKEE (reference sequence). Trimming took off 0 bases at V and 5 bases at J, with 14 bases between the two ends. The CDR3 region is CASSLVQGRSETQYF. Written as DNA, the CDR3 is TGTGCCAGCAGCTTGGTACAGGGCCGGTCGGAGACCCAGTACTTC.

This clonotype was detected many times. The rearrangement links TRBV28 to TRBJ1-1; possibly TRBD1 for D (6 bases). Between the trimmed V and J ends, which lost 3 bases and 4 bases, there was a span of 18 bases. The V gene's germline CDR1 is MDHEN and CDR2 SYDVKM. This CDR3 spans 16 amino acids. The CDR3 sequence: CASSFGGARLITEAFF. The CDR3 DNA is TGTGCCAGCAGTTTCGGGGGCGCGAGGTTGATCACTGAAGCTTTCTTT.

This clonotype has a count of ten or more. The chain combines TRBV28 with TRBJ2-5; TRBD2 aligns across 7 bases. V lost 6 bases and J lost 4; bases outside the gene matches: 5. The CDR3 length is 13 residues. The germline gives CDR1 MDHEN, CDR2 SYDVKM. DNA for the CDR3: TGTGCCAGCAGAAGGGGAGGGGCAGAGACCCAGTACTTC. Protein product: CASRRGGAETQYF.

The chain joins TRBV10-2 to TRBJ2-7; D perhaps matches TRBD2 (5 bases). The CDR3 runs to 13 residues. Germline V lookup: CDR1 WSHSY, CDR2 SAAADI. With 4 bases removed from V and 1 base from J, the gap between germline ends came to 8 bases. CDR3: CASSGGKSYEQYF. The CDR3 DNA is TGCGCCAGCAGTGGAGGGAAGTCCTACGAGCAGTACTTC.

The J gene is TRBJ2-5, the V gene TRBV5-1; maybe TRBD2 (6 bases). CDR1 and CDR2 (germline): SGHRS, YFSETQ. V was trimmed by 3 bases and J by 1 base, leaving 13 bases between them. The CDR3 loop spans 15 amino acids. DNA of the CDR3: TGCGCCAGCAGCTCGATGGGGGGAGCCCAAGAGACCCAGTACTTC. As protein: CASSSMGGAQETQYF.

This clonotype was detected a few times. The CDR3 protein is CASSSHRQAGRYEQYF. CDR3 nucleotides: TGTGCCAGCAGTTCCCACAGACAGGCGGGGAGATACGAGCAGTACTTC. V gene TRBV6-2 or TRBV6-3 combines with J gene TRBJ2-7; tentatively, D is TRBD1 or TRBD2 (6 bases each). V was clipped by 4 bases and J by 4 bases, with 20 bases between them. CDR1 and CDR2 (germline): MNHEY, SVGEGT. There are 16 residues in the CDR3.

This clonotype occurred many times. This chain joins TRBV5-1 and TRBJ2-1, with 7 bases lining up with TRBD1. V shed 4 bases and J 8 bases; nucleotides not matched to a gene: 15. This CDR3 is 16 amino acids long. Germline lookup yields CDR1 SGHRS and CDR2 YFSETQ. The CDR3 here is CASSPPTGLGVDEQFF. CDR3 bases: TGCGCCAGCAGCCCCCCGACAGGGTTAGGAGTCGATGAGCAGTTCTTC. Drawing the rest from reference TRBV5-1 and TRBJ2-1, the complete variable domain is KAGVTQTPRYLIKTRGQQVTLSCSPISGHRSVSWYQQTPGQGLQFLFEYFSETQRNKGNFPGRFSGRQFSNSRSEMNVSTLELGDSALYLCASSPPTGLGVDEQFFGPGTRLTVL.

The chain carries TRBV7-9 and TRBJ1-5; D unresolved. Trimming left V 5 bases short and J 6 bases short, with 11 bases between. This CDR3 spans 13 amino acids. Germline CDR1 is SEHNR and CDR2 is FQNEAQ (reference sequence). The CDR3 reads CASSPSMGQPQHF. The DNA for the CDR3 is TGTGCCAGCAGCCCTAGCATGGGTCAGCCCCAGCATTTT.

This chain's CDR3 is CASSLDPRGIETQYF. CDR3 DNA sequence: TGTGCCAGCAGCTTAGACCCCAGGGGAATAGAGACCCAGTACTTC. The chain links TRBV11-2 to TRBJ2-5, with a possible D match to TRBD1 (6 bases). The CDR3 has 15 amino acids. The germline V and J ends were trimmed by 0 bases and 4 bases, with 12 bases remaining between them. Germline loops: CDR1 SGHAT, CDR2 FQNNGV.